These T cell receptor beta chains were read from a single sample in a study of T cells after yellow fever vaccination. A single record per CDR3 protein comes from TCRdb applying MiXCR to the 5' RACE reads. Of 300,000 to 400,000 distinct CDR3 sequences detected, around 13% appear once; the ten largest clones hold about 3%. This specimen was CD4+ T cells sorted from PBMCs, taken 15 days after the yellow fever booster vaccination. All receptors come from a man aged 18 to 29 who received the YFV17D yellow fever vaccine. The CDR3 runs from the conserved cysteine through the conserved F or W. The D gene is left open where the match is weak. The size entry is marked missing in some rows and otherwise reads once, few, many or a size class.

cdr3_aa: CASSYRGQTDTQYF
cdr3_nt: TGTGCCAGCAGTTATAGGGGCCAGACAGATACGCAGTATTTT
j_call: TRBJ2-3
v_call: TRBV12-3/TRBV12-4
d_call: -
clone_size: -

cdr3_aa: CASSPNRVVWTEAFF
cdr3_nt: TGTGCCAGCAGCCCCAACAGGGTTGTTTGGACTGAAGCTTTCTTT
j_call: TRBJ1-1
v_call: TRBV7-6
d_call: -
clone_size: many

cdr3_aa: CASSRQEDVNTEAFF
cdr3_nt: TGTGCCAGCAGCCGACAGGAGGATGTGAACACTGAAGCTTTCTTT
j_call: TRBJ1-1
v_call: TRBV6-6
d_call: -
clone_size: few

cdr3_aa: CASNEGQGAIHEKLFF
cdr3_nt: TGTGCCAGCAACGAGGGACAGGGGGCCATCCATGAAAAACTGTTTTTT
j_call: TRBJ1-4
v_call: TRBV6-1
d_call: TRBD1
clone_size: many

cdr3_aa: CSAQGGNQPQHF
cdr3_nt: TGCAGTGCACAGGGGGGCAATCAGCCCCAGCATTTT
j_call: TRBJ1-5
v_call: TRBV20-1
d_call: TRBD1
clone_size: many

cdr3_aa: CASSWGDQETQYF
cdr3_nt: TGTGCCAGCAGCTGGGGGGACCAAGAGACCCAGTACTTC
j_call: TRBJ2-5
v_call: TRBV28
d_call: -
clone_size: many

cdr3_aa: CASSVVQNQPQHF
cdr3_nt: TGTGCCAGCAGTGTTGTTCAGAATCAGCCCCAGCATTTT
j_call: TRBJ1-5
v_call: TRBV6-1
d_call: -
clone_size: -

cdr3_aa: CASSLGDRANSPLHF
cdr3_nt: TGTGCCAGCAGCTTAGGGGACAGGGCCAACTCACCCCTCCACTTT
j_call: TRBJ1-6
v_call: TRBV7-6
d_call: TRBD1
clone_size: many

cdr3_aa: CASSFDRSYEQYF
cdr3_nt: TGTGCCAGCAGCTTTGACAGGTCCTACGAGCAGTACTTC
j_call: TRBJ2-7
v_call: TRBV7-3
d_call: -
clone_size: many

cdr3_aa: CACWTPSNYGYTF
cdr3_nt: TGTGCCTGTTGGACACCTTCTAACTATGGCTACACCTTC
j_call: TRBJ1-2
v_call: TRBV30
d_call: -
clone_size: -

cdr3_aa: CATSVGQRLRETQYF
cdr3_nt: TGTGCCACCAGTGTAGGACAGCGACTAAGGGAGACCCAGTACTTC
j_call: TRBJ2-5
v_call: TRBV24-1
d_call: -
clone_size: -

cdr3_aa: CASSSPGGGWGYNEQFF
cdr3_nt: TGTGCCAGCAGCTCTCCTGGGGGAGGATGGGGATACAATGAGCAGTTCTTC
j_call: TRBJ2-1
v_call: TRBV7-3
d_call: -
clone_size: -

cdr3_aa: CSAPGRGGTDTQYF
cdr3_nt: TGCAGTGCTCCTGGGAGGGGCGGCACAGATACGCAGTATTTT
j_call: TRBJ2-3
v_call: TRBV20-1
d_call: TRBD2
clone_size: -

cdr3_aa: CAISAEWDTQYF
cdr3_nt: TGTGCCATCAGTGCTGAGTGGGATACGCAGTATTTT
j_call: TRBJ2-3
v_call: TRBV10-3
d_call: -
clone_size: many

cdr3_aa: CASSPWTAGDQPQHF
cdr3_nt: TGTGCCAGCAGTCCGTGGACGGCCGGGGATCAGCCCCAGCATTTT
j_call: TRBJ1-5
v_call: TRBV12-3/TRBV12-4
d_call: -
clone_size: few

cdr3_aa: CASSFGRGDSEQFF
cdr3_nt: TGTGCCAGCAGCTTTGGACGGGGGGACAGTGAGCAGTTCTTC
j_call: TRBJ2-1
v_call: TRBV5-6
d_call: -
clone_size: -

cdr3_aa: CASSVDGEGPQHF
cdr3_nt: TGTGCCAGCAGCGTAGATGGGGAGGGGCCCCAGCATTTT
j_call: TRBJ1-5
v_call: TRBV9
d_call: -
clone_size: few

cdr3_aa: CASRKRGDHQETQYF
cdr3_nt: TGTGCCAGTAGAAAGCGGGGGGATCATCAAGAGACCCAGTACTTC
j_call: TRBJ2-5
v_call: TRBV19
d_call: TRBD2
clone_size: -

cdr3_aa: CASSLIPIGLKEGYTF
cdr3_nt: TGTGCCAGCAGTCTAATACCGATCGGTTTAAAGGAAGGCTACACCTTC
j_call: TRBJ1-2
v_call: TRBV28
d_call: -
clone_size: -

cdr3_aa: CASSQEGRTYNEQFF
cdr3_nt: TGCGCCAGCAGCCAAGAAGGCAGGACCTACAATGAGCAGTTCTTC
j_call: TRBJ2-1
v_call: TRBV4-3
d_call: -
clone_size: few

cdr3_aa: CASSPRVASTDTQYF
cdr3_nt: TGCGCCAGCAGCCCCAGGGTGGCTTCCACAGATACGCAGTATTTT
j_call: TRBJ2-3
v_call: TRBV4-3
d_call: -
clone_size: few

cdr3_aa: CASSQQMHSNQPQHF
cdr3_nt: TGTGCCAGCTCCCAGCAAATGCATAGCAATCAGCCCCAGCATTTT
j_call: TRBJ1-5
v_call: TRBV7-2
d_call: -
clone_size: -